Listed below are T cell receptor beta chains from one sample, sequenced in a study of T cell responses to AZD1222 COVID-19 vaccine. The repertoire was sequenced with immunoSEQ multiplex PCR; TCRdb's copy has only in-frame clones and lacks some. The table lists 55,000 to 75,000 clones, 85% of them singletons. Material: peripheral blood, obtained on day 0 of AZD1222 vaccination. The receptors stem from an adult in good health. CDR3s include the opening cysteine and the closing phenylalanine or tryptophan. The D gene is left open where the match is weak. Clone size is given for some rows only: seen once, a few or many times, or a class if the clone is expanded.

V gene: TRBV5-1; clone size: once; CDR3 length: 15; J gene: TRBJ2-5; D gene: TRBD1; CDR3 DNA: TGCGCCAGCAGCTTCACCGGGACAGAGGGGGAGACCCAGTACTTC; CDR3 protein: CASSFTGTEGETQYF
V gene: TRBV4-2; clone size: .; CDR3 length: 14; J gene: TRBJ1-5; D gene: TRBD1; CDR3 DNA: TGTGCCAGCAGCCCCAGACAGGGTGTTCAGCCCCAGCATTTT; CDR3 protein: CASSPRQGVQPQHF
V gene: TRBV5-4; clone size: .; CDR3 length: 13; J gene: TRBJ2-1; D gene: .; CDR3 DNA: TGTGCCAGCAGCTCGTGGAGCTACAATGAGCAGTTCTTC; CDR3 protein: CASSSWSYNEQFF
V gene: TRBV30; clone size: .; CDR3 length: 16; J gene: TRBJ1-1; D gene: TRBD1; CDR3 DNA: TGTGCCTGGAGTCACACAGGGGGCCTCATGAACACTGAAGCTTTCTTT; CDR3 protein: CAWSHTGGLMNTEAFF
V gene: TRBV13; clone size: .; CDR3 length: 13; J gene: TRBJ1-3; D gene: .; CDR3 DNA: TGTGCCAGCAATCCCAGGGGTGGAAACACCATATATTTT; CDR3 protein: CASNPRGGNTIYF
V gene: TRBV7-6; clone size: once; CDR3 length: 15; J gene: TRBJ1-4; D gene: TRBD1; CDR3 DNA: TGTGCCAGCAGGTTGTGGGGGACAGAGAATGAAAAACTGTTTTTT; CDR3 protein: CASRLWGTENEKLFF
V gene: TRBV4-1; clone size: .; CDR3 length: 10; J gene: TRBJ2-1; D gene: .; CDR3 DNA: TGCGCCACCGGGCAGGGTGAGCAGTTCTTC; CDR3 protein: CATGQGEQFF
V gene: TRBV19; clone size: few; CDR3 length: 15; J gene: TRBJ1-5; D gene: .; CDR3 DNA: TGTGCCAGTAGTATAGCCCGGGTTGGAGGTCAGCCCCAGCATTTT; CDR3 protein: CASSIARVGGQPQHF
V gene: TRBV25-1; clone size: .; CDR3 length: 12; J gene: TRBJ1-2; D gene: .; CDR3 DNA: TGTGCCAGCAGCTACTCAAGGGGGGCATACACCTTC; CDR3 protein: CASSYSRGAYTF
V gene: TRBV7-9; clone size: .; CDR3 length: 12; J gene: TRBJ1-2; D gene: .; CDR3 DNA: TGTGCCAGCAGTCGGGAGGGCTATGGCTACACCTTC; CDR3 protein: CASSREGYGYTF
V gene: TRBV9; clone size: few; CDR3 length: 15; J gene: TRBJ2-5; D gene: TRBD1; CDR3 DNA: TGTGCCAGCAGCCCCCGGGACAGTCAGATAGAGACCCAGTACTTC; CDR3 protein: CASSPRDSQIETQYF
V gene: TRBV2; clone size: few; CDR3 length: 15; J gene: TRBJ1-5; D gene: TRBD1; CDR3 DNA: TGTGCCAGCAGTTTGGACAGGAATAGCAATCAGCCCCAGCATTTT; CDR3 protein: CASSLDRNSNQPQHF
V gene: TRBV11-3; clone size: .; CDR3 length: 11; J gene: TRBJ1-2; D gene: .; CDR3 DNA: TGTGCCAGCAGCTTAGTTCCCCCCCCCACCTTC; CDR3 protein: CASSLVPPPTF
V gene: TRBV6-5; clone size: .; CDR3 length: 15; J gene: TRBJ1-4; D gene: .; CDR3 DNA: TGTGCCAGCCGGCGAGGGGGGGCGGATGGTGAAAAACTGTTTTTT; CDR3 protein: CASRRGGADGEKLFF
V gene: TRBV5-5; clone size: .; CDR3 length: 13; J gene: TRBJ2-7; D gene: .; CDR3 DNA: TGTGCCAGCAGCTTGGGGGCCCCCTACGAGCAGTACTTC; CDR3 protein: CASSLGAPYEQYF
V gene: TRBV6-1; clone size: .; CDR3 length: 13; J gene: TRBJ1-2; D gene: .; CDR3 DNA: TGTGCCAGCAGTCCACAGGGCTACTATGGCTACACCTTC; CDR3 protein: CASSPQGYYGYTF
V gene: TRBV12-3/TRBV12-4; clone size: .; CDR3 length: 13; J gene: TRBJ2-5; D gene: .; CDR3 DNA: TGTGCCAGCAGCTCGGGGCAGGGGGGGACCCAGTACTTC; CDR3 protein: CASSSGQGGTQYF
V gene: TRBV19; clone size: .; CDR3 length: 16; J gene: TRBJ2-5; D gene: TRBD2; CDR3 DNA: TGTGCCAGTAGTATATTTAGCGGGGGGATCGCGGAGACCCAGTACTTC; CDR3 protein: CASSIFSGGIAETQYF
V gene: TRBV5-1; clone size: .; CDR3 length: 14; J gene: TRBJ1-2; D gene: .; CDR3 DNA: TGCGCCAGCAGCTTGGACAGGGACCTTTTGGGCTACACCTTC; CDR3 protein: CASSLDRDLLGYTF
V gene: TRBV2; clone size: .; CDR3 length: 17; J gene: TRBJ2-2; D gene: TRBD1; CDR3 DNA: TGTGCCAGCAGTGAAGTTGTTGGACAGGGGGTCACCGGGGAGCTGTTTTTT; CDR3 protein: CASSEVVGQGVTGELFF
V gene: TRBV18; clone size: .; CDR3 length: 15; J gene: TRBJ2-5; D gene: .; CDR3 DNA: TGTGCCAGCTCACCACCAGGCGGGACAAGGGAGACCCAGTACTTC; CDR3 protein: CASSPPGGTRETQYF
V gene: TRBV4-1; clone size: .; CDR3 length: 15; J gene: TRBJ1-5; D gene: .; CDR3 DNA: TGCGCCAGCAGCCAAGAGTGGGACCTCAATCAGCCCCAGCATTTT; CDR3 protein: CASSQEWDLNQPQHF
V gene: TRBV4-2; clone size: .; CDR3 length: 16; J gene: TRBJ1-1; D gene: .; CDR3 DNA: TGTGCCAGCAGCTATACAGCACAGGGATCATATAGTGAAGCTTTCTTT; CDR3 protein: CASSYTAQGSYSEAFF
V gene: TRBV11-2; clone size: .; CDR3 length: 15; J gene: TRBJ2-7; D gene: TRBD1; CDR3 DNA: TGTGCCAGCAGCTTTTACAGGGGGAGCTCCTACGAGCAGTACTTC; CDR3 protein: CASSFYRGSSYEQYF
V gene: TRBV30; clone size: medium-sized; CDR3 length: 14; J gene: TRBJ1-1; D gene: .; CDR3 DNA: TGTGCCTGGGTCCCGGGGGCGGAGAACACTGAAGCTTTCTTT; CDR3 protein: CAWVPGAENTEAFF
V gene: TRBV5-4; clone size: .; CDR3 length: 15; J gene: TRBJ1-1; D gene: .; CDR3 DNA: TGTGCCAGCAGCTTGGAACGGGGACGGGGCACTGAAGCTTTCTTT; CDR3 protein: CASSLERGRGTEAFF
V gene: TRBV15; clone size: .; CDR3 length: 14; J gene: TRBJ2-1; D gene: .; CDR3 DNA: TGTGCCACCAGCAGAGCGGGGAATAACAATGAGCAGTTCTTC; CDR3 protein: CATSRAGNNNEQFF
V gene: TRBV6-5; clone size: .; CDR3 length: 13; J gene: TRBJ1-2; D gene: .; CDR3 DNA: TGTGCCAGCAGTCAGGCTGATAACTATGGCTACACCTTC; CDR3 protein: CASSQADNYGYTF
V gene: TRBV7-9; clone size: .; CDR3 length: 13; J gene: TRBJ2-7; D gene: TRBD1; CDR3 DNA: TGTGCCAGCAGCCCGGGACAGACCTACGAGCAGTACTTC; CDR3 protein: CASSPGQTYEQYF
V gene: TRBV4-1; clone size: .; CDR3 length: 15; J gene: TRBJ2-1; D gene: .; CDR3 DNA: TGCGCCAGCAGCCTAGGGGGAGTAAGGGACAATGAGCAGTTCTTC; CDR3 protein: CASSLGGVRDNEQFF
V gene: TRBV27; clone size: .; CDR3 length: 12; J gene: TRBJ1-2; D gene: .; CDR3 DNA: TGTGCCAGCAGTCGGGGGAATTGGGGCTACACCTTC; CDR3 protein: CASSRGNWGYTF
V gene: TRBV5-1; clone size: .; CDR3 length: 13; J gene: TRBJ2-5; D gene: .; CDR3 DNA: TGCGCCAGCAGCTTGTCAGGGGAAGAGACCCAGTACTTC; CDR3 protein: CASSLSGEETQYF
V gene: TRBV7-8; clone size: .; CDR3 length: 16; J gene: TRBJ1-5; D gene: .; CDR3 DNA: TGTGCCAGCAGCGTCAAGGGGGGCAACATCGCTCAGCCCCAGCATTTT; CDR3 protein: CASSVKGGNIAQPQHF
V gene: TRBV11-3; clone size: .; CDR3 length: 15; J gene: TRBJ2-1; D gene: TRBD2; CDR3 DNA: TGTGCCAGCAGTGGGGGGGGAGACGCCTACAATGAGCAGTTCTTC; CDR3 protein: CASSGGGDAYNEQFF
V gene: TRBV7-8; clone size: .; CDR3 length: 16; J gene: TRBJ1-2; D gene: .; CDR3 DNA: TGTGCCAGCAGCTTAGCTGGGGGGACAATGAGTTTCGGCTACACCTTC; CDR3 protein: CASSLAGGTMSFGYTF
V gene: TRBV7-9; clone size: .; CDR3 length: 16; J gene: TRBJ2-2; D gene: .; CDR3 DNA: TGTGCCAGCAGCTTAGGTTCACAGGGGAACACCGGGGAGCTGTTTTTT; CDR3 protein: CASSLGSQGNTGELFF
V gene: TRBV19; clone size: .; CDR3 length: 14; J gene: TRBJ2-4; D gene: .; CDR3 DNA: TGTGCCAGTAGTCACGGTGGCCCCGTATTGATTCAGTACTTC; CDR3 protein: CASSHGGPVLIQYF
V gene: TRBV6-5; clone size: few; CDR3 length: 15; J gene: TRBJ1-2; D gene: TRBD1; CDR3 DNA: TGTGCCAGCAGAATACGACAGGGGGCAAACTATGGCTACACCTTC; CDR3 protein: CASRIRQGANYGYTF
V gene: TRBV3-1/TRBV3-2; clone size: .; CDR3 length: 12; J gene: TRBJ2-7; D gene: .; CDR3 DNA: TGTGCCAGCAGCCAAGATTGGCGCGAGCAGTACTTC; CDR3 protein: CASSQDWREQYF
V gene: TRBV19; clone size: .; CDR3 length: 13; J gene: TRBJ2-1; D gene: TRBD1; CDR3 DNA: TGTGCCAGTACCACCGGGACAGGGGGCGAGCAGTTCTTC; CDR3 protein: CASTTGTGGEQFF
V gene: TRBV30; clone size: .; CDR3 length: 16; J gene: TRBJ2-2; D gene: TRBD1; CDR3 DNA: TGTGCCTGGAGCGCCCTGGGTACAGGGGCTACCGGGGAGCTGTTTTTT; CDR3 protein: CAWSALGTGATGELFF
V gene: TRBV7-6; clone size: .; CDR3 length: 17; J gene: TRBJ2-7; D gene: .; CDR3 DNA: TGTGCCAGCAGCGGATCCCCTAGCTTTGCGGATAGTACGGAGCAGTACTTC; CDR3 protein: CASSGSPSFADSTEQYF
V gene: TRBV18; clone size: .; CDR3 length: 14; J gene: TRBJ2-3; D gene: TRBD2; CDR3 DNA: TGTGCCAGCTCCACTAGCGTAGGGACAGATACGCAGTATTTT; CDR3 protein: CASSTSVGTDTQYF
V gene: TRBV19; clone size: once; CDR3 length: 14; J gene: TRBJ2-2; D gene: .; CDR3 DNA: TGTGCCAGTAGTATAAGCAGTCGTACCGGGGAGCTGTTTTTT; CDR3 protein: CASSISSRTGELFF
V gene: TRBV20-1; clone size: few; CDR3 length: 11; J gene: TRBJ1-2; D gene: .; CDR3 DNA: TGCAGTGCTAGAGAAACAGGAGGCTACACCTTC; CDR3 protein: CSARETGGYTF
V gene: TRBV18; clone size: once; CDR3 length: 13; J gene: TRBJ2-5; D gene: .; CDR3 DNA: TGTGCCAGCTCACCGCCGGCCCAAGAGACCCAGTACTTC; CDR3 protein: CASSPPAQETQYF
V gene: TRBV19; clone size: .; CDR3 length: 16; J gene: TRBJ1-2; D gene: TRBD1; CDR3 DNA: TGTGCCAGTTCCGACAGGGGAAGAGCTCCTAACTATGGCTACACCTTC; CDR3 protein: CASSDRGRAPNYGYTF
V gene: TRBV6-1; clone size: once; CDR3 length: 15; J gene: TRBJ2-5; D gene: TRBD1; CDR3 DNA: TGTGCCAGCAGTGAACGTAGACAGGGGAGGGAGACCCAGTACTTC; CDR3 protein: CASSERRQGRETQYF
V gene: TRBV3-1/TRBV3-2; clone size: .; CDR3 length: 14; J gene: TRBJ1-3; D gene: .; CDR3 DNA: TGTGCCAGCAGCCAATACAGGGATGGAAACACCATATATTTT; CDR3 protein: CASSQYRDGNTIYF
V gene: TRBV19; clone size: .; CDR3 length: 17; J gene: TRBJ1-4; D gene: .; CDR3 DNA: TGTGCCAGTAGTATAGGTCAGCTACATGCAACTAATGAAAAACTGTTTTTT; CDR3 protein: CASSIGQLHATNEKLFF
V gene: TRBV2; clone size: .; CDR3 length: 16; J gene: TRBJ2-3; D gene: TRBD2; CDR3 DNA: TGTGCCAGCAGAGACACTAGCGGGGGGACCACAGATACGCAGTATTTT; CDR3 protein: CASRDTSGGTTDTQYF